Listed below are T cell receptor beta chains from one sample, sequenced in a study of T-cell memory formation after mild COVID-19. TCRdb reprocessed the 5' RACE reads with MiXCR, giving one entry per CDR3 protein. The table lists 98,000 or so distinct CDR3 sequences, roughly a sixth of them singletons, with roughly 5.5% in the top ten. Sequenced sample: PBMCs or a T cell subset sorted from them (not recorded which). These receptors all come from a man aged 18 to 30 who had mild COVID-19 (a few samples of this study predate the infection). Cell type and time point are not known. The CDR3 runs from the conserved cysteine through the conserved F or W. A D gene is named only where the DNA matches it firmly. Size tells how often a clone was seen (once, few, many) or the class of an expanded clone, and some rows leave it out.

NA	TRBV20-1	NA	TRBJ2-2	CSARGGAHAGELFF	TGCAGTGCAAGGGGTGGGGCGCACGCCGGGGAGCTGTTTTTT
NA	TRBV7-3	many	TRBJ2-3	CASSLHALGGQDTQYF	TGTGCCAGCAGCTTACATGCGCTGGGGGGGCAAGATACGCAGTATTTT
NA	TRBV5-6	NA	TRBJ1-2	CASSLRPTGTGSNYGYTF	TGTGCCAGCAGCCTCCGACCCACCGGGACTGGATCTAACTATGGCTACACCTTC
TRBD2	TRBV3-1	NA	TRBJ2-7	CASSPLAGASYEQYF	TGTGCCAGCAGCCCTTTAGCGGGGGCTAGCTACGAGCAGTACTTC
TRBD1	TRBV11-2	few	TRBJ1-1	CASSFRGTEAFF	TGTGCCAGCAGCTTCAGGGGGACTGAAGCTTTCTTT
NA	TRBV6-6	few	TRBJ1-5	CASSYPSGGAIVAQHF	TGTGCCAGCAGTTACCCTTCCGGGGGGGCGATTGTAGCCCAGCATTTT
NA	TRBV9	NA	TRBJ1-5	CASSVAEGGQPQHF	TGTGCCAGCAGCGTAGCCGAGGGGGGTCAGCCCCAGCATTTT
TRBD1	TRBV19	few	TRBJ2-3	CASSTQGADTQYF	TGTGCCAGTAGTACACAGGGGGCGGATACGCAGTATTTT
NA	TRBV7-3	NA	TRBJ2-1	CASSPSPDRNNEQFF	TGTGCCAGCAGCCCAAGCCCGGATAGGAACAATGAGCAGTTCTTC
TRBD1	TRBV20-1	few	TRBJ1-1	CSASGTANTEAFF	TGCAGTGCCTCCGGGACAGCGAACACTGAAGCTTTCTTT
NA	TRBV9	few	TRBJ1-1	CASSVVPGATEAFF	TGTGCCAGCAGCGTAGTCCCCGGGGCAACTGAAGCTTTCTTT
NA	TRBV4-3	NA	TRBJ1-1	CASSHLGAPTFF	TGCGCCAGCAGCCATCTGGGGGCCCCTACTTTCTTT
NA	TRBV28	NA	TRBJ1-1	CASSFAGLDTEAFF	TGTGCCAGCAGTTTCGCAGGGCTGGACACTGAAGCTTTCTTT
TRBD2	TRBV5-1	few	TRBJ2-1	CASSLDGGGAVNEQFF	TGCGCCAGCAGCTTGGACGGCGGGGGGGCCGTCAATGAGCAGTTCTTC
TRBD1	TRBV20-1	many	TRBJ2-6	CSWLTGAGANVLTF	TGCAGTTGGCTGACAGGGGCTGGGGCCAACGTCCTGACTTTC
TRBD2	TRBV19	NA	TRBJ2-3	CASSVLAGGLTDTQYF	TGTGCCAGTAGTGTACTAGCGGGGGGCCTCACAGATACGCAGTATTTT
TRBD1	TRBV5-1	NA	TRBJ2-7	CASSSSPGQGSEQYF	TGCGCCAGCAGCTCGTCACCGGGACAGGGATCCGAGCAGTACTTC
TRBD2	TRBV10-3	few	TRBJ2-1	CAISPLTSGGDNEQFF	TGTGCCATCAGTCCCCTAACTAGCGGGGGGGACAATGAGCAGTTCTTC
NA	TRBV6-1	NA	TRBJ1-1	CASSEEGRETEAFF	TGTGCCAGCAGTGAGGAGGGGCGAGAGACTGAAGCTTTCTTT
NA	TRBV5-1	many	TRBJ2-1	CASSLVKNDYNEQFF	TGCGCCAGCAGCTTGGTAAAGAACGACTACAATGAGCAGTTCTTC
TRBD2	TRBV24-1	NA	TRBJ2-7	CATSDRTSGGALSYEQYF	TGTGCCACCAGTGACCGAACTAGCGGGGGGGCCTTATCCTACGAGCAGTACTTC
NA	TRBV5-1	few	TRBJ1-2	CASSAGPTNYGYTF	TGCGCCAGCAGCGCCGGACCTACTAACTATGGCTACACCTTC
TRBD2	TRBV11-2	few	TRBJ2-3	CASSHLAGGVSDTQYF	TGTGCCAGCAGCCACCTAGCGGGGGGAGTGTCAGATACGCAGTATTTT
NA	TRBV7-9	NA	TRBJ2-5	CASSLGEVSQETQYF	TGTGCCAGCAGCTTAGGAGAGGTTTCCCAAGAGACCCAGTACTTC
TRBD2	TRBV7-2	few	TRBJ2-3	CASSTPPSGGFTDTQYF	TGTGCCAGCAGCACTCCCCCTAGCGGGGGATTCACAGATACGCAGTATTTT
TRBD2	TRBV18	NA	TRBJ2-1	CASSPPLAGGPYNEQFF	TGTGCCAGCTCACCCCCCCTAGCGGGGGGTCCCTACAATGAGCAGTTCTTC
TRBD1	TRBV9	NA	TRBJ2-1	CASSAGDRVYEQFF	TGTGCCAGCAGCGCTGGAGACAGGGTCTATGAGCAGTTCTTC
TRBD1	TRBV12-5	NA	TRBJ2-3	CASGDRADTQYF	TGTGCTAGTGGTGACAGGGCAGATACGCAGTATTTT
TRBD1	TRBV23-1	few	TRBJ1-2	CASSPPVGTGVWYGYTF	TGCGCCAGCAGTCCACCTGTTGGGACAGGGGTATGGTATGGCTACACCTTC
NA	TRBV2	few	TRBJ2-3	CASLQEARTDTQYF	TGTGCCAGCCTCCAGGAGGCCAGGACAGATACGCAGTATTTT
NA	TRBV7-2	NA	TRBJ2-1	CASSLLAGDNEQFF	TGTGCCAGCAGCTTACTCGCGGGCGACAATGAGCAGTTCTTC
TRBD2	TRBV10-3	NA	TRBJ2-3	CAITGGGTDTQYF	TGTGCCATCACCGGGGGGGGAACAGATACGCAGTATTTT